Reported below is one TCR beta chain. Its antigen is unknown. CDR3 length: 12 amino acids. Germline V gene lookup returns CDR1 MNHEY and CDR2 SMNVEV (reference sequence). V lost 5 bases to trimming and J lost 5 bases, with 9 bases between them. Amplification used 60 Vbeta primers and 13 Jbeta primers. Profiled with immunoSEQ multiplex PCR; TCRdb holds only in-frame clones, not every one. There are about 160,000 clones in the sample; roughly 80% occur only once, and about 3.8% lies in the top ten. The sample originates from a study of cytomegalovirus exposure and HLA in healthy donors. General observations from the study: The CMV antigen specificity of a few CMV-associated chains was confirmed through in vitro analysis.

The clonotype comes from a man aged 25 to 40 in good health and CMV-seropositive. The material sequenced was PBMCs. The V gene is TRBV27, the J gene TRBJ2-5; no firm D call. The CDR3 sequence: CASSPNGETQYF. DNA for the CDR3: TGTGCCAGCAGTCCAAACGGGGAGACCCAGTACTTC.